Detailed here is one T cell receptor beta chain. The table came from immunoSEQ multiplex PCR; TCRdb's copy has only in-frame clones and leaves some out. The sample has 350,000 to 500,000 clones, approximately 91% seen once. The CDR3 totals 15 residues. CDR1 is SGHTA, CDR2 FQGNSA, per germline. V was shortened by 4 bases and J by 4 bases, with 14 bases between the two germline ends. The sample originates from a study of blood T cell repertoires in COVID-19. This TCR was sampled from a woman in her late teens or twenties who had been exposed to COVID-19. The chain carries TRBV7-2 and TRBJ1-5; D possibly corresponds to TRBD1 (6 bases). Sequencing input: PBMCs or T cells enriched from blood (not recorded which). The chain's CDR3 is CASSSTGRGNQPQHF. CDR3 in DNA: TGTGCCAGCAGCTCAACAGGGAGAGGGAATCAGCCCCAGCATTTT.